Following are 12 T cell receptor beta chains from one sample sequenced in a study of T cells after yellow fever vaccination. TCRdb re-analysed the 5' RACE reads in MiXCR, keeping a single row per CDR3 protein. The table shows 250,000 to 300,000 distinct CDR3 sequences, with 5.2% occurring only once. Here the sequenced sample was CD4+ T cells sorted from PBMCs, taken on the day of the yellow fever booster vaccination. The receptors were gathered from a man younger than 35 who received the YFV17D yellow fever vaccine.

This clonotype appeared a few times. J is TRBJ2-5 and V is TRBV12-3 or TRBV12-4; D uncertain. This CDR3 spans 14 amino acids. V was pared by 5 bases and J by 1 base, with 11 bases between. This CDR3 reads CASSHNGFQETQYF. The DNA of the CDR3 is TGTGCCAGCAGTCACAATGGGTTCCAAGAGACCCAGTACTTC.

The CDR3 nucleotides read TGTGCTAGTGCCCCGGGTCTCCGGGAGCAGTTCTTC. It translates to CASAPGLREQFF. V is TRBV12-5 and J is TRBJ2-1; no clear D. The CDR3 length is 12 residues. The germline V gene has CDR1 LGHNT and CDR2 FRNRAP. Trimming pared 7 bases from V and 10 bases from J, leaving 14 bases between.

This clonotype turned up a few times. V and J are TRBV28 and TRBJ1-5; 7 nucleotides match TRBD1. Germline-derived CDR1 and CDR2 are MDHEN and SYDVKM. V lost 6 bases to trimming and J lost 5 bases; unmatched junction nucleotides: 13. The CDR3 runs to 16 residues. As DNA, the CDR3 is TGTGCCAGCAGCAACTACAACAGGGGAGACGATCAGCCCCAGCATTTT. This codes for CASSNYNRGDDQPQHF.

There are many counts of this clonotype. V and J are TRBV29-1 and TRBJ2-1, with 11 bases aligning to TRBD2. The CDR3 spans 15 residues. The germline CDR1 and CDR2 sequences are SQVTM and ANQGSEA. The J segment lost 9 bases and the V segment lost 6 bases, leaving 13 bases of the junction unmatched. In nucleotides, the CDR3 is TGCAGCGTCAGTAGCGGGGGGGCCATCCACGGTGAGCAGTTCTTC. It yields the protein CSVSSGGAIHGEQFF.

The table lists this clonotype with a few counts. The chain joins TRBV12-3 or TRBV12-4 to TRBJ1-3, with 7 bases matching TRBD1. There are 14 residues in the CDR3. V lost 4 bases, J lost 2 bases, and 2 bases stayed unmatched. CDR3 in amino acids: CASSYRGPGNTIYF. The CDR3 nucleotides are TGTGCCAGCAGTTACAGGGGCCCTGGAAACACCATATATTTT.

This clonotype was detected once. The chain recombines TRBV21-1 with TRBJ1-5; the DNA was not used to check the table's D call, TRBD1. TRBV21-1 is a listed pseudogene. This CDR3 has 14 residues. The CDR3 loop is CASSKGPENQPQHF. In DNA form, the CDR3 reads TGTGCCAGCAGCAAGGGGCCGGAGAATCAGCCCCAGCATTTT.

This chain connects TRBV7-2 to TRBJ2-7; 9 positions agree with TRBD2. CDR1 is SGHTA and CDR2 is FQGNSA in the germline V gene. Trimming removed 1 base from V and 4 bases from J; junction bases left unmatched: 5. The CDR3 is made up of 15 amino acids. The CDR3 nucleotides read TGTGCCAGCAGCTTAGTCGCGGGGGGGATGTACGAGCAGTACGTC. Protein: CASSLVAGGMYEQYV.

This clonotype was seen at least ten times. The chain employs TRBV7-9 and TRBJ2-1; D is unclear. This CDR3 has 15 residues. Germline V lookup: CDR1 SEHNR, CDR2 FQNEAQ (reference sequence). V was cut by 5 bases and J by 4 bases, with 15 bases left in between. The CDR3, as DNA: TGTGCCAGCAGCCCCGGACGGAATCCATACAATGAGCAGTTCTTC. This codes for CASSPGRNPYNEQFF.

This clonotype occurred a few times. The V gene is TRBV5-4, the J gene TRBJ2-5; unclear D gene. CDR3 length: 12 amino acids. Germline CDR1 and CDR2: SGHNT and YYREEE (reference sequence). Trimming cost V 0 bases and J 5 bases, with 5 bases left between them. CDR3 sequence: CASSLAFETQYF. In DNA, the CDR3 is TGTGCCAGCAGCTTGGCGTTCGAGACCCAGTACTTC.

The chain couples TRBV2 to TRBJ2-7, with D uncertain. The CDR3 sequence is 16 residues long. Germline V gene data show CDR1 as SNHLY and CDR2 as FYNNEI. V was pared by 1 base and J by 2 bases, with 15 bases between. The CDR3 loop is CASSEGPPDGAYEQYV. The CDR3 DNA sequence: TGTGCCAGCAGTGAAGGCCCTCCGGACGGTGCCTACGAGCAGTACGTC.

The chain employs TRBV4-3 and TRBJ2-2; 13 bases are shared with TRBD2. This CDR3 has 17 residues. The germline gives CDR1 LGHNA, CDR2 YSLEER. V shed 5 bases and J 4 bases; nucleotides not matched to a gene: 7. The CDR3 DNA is TGCGCCAGCAGCAACGGACTAGCGGGGGAGTTCACCGGGGAGCTGTTTTTT. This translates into CASSNGLAGEFTGELFF.

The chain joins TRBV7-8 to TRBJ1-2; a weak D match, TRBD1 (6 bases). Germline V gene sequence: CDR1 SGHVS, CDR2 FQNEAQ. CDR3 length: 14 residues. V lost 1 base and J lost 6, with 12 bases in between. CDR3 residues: CASSLVRYRDGYTF. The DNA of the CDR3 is TGTGCCAGCAGCTTAGTACGTTACAGGGATGGCTACACCTTC.